The 9 T cell receptor beta chains in this list originate from one sample, sequenced in a study of pediatric ulcerative colitis. TCRdb keeps only in-frame clones here, not all; method: immunoSEQ multiplex PCR. The sample has 59,000 or so clones, around four fifths seen once. The sample comprised blood. These TCRs come from a boy between 10 and 17 years old with moderate ulcerative colitis.

This clone was counted a few times. The chain's CDR3 is CASSLGQGADQPQHF. As DNA, the CDR3 is TGTGCCAGCAGCTTGGGCCAGGGGGCCGATCAGCCCCAGCATTTT. The gene calls are TRBV5-4 and TRBJ1-5; 8 bases match TRBD1. J lost 5 bases, V lost 0 bases, and 4 bases had no gene match. CDR3 length: 15 residues. CDR1 and CDR2 (germline): SGHNT, YYREEE (reference sequence).

Only a few counts were recorded for this clone. This chain uses TRBV5-6 with TRBJ1-1, with D maybe TRBD1 (5 bases). Germline V gives CDR1 SGHDT, CDR2 YYEEEE. CDR3 size: 14 residues. V was cut by 2 bases and J by 1 base, with 9 bases left in between. CDR3: CASSLDRSNTEAFF. CDR3 nucleotide sequence: TGTGCCAGCAGCTTAGACAGATCGAACACTGAAGCTTTCTTT.

The chain has TRBV5-1 and TRBJ2-7; D is perhaps TRBD1 (6 bases). Per the germline V gene, CDR1 is SGHRS and CDR2 is YFSETQ. The CDR3 is made up of 15 amino acids. With 4 bases removed from V and 4 bases from J, the gap between germline ends came to 18 bases. CDR3 region: CASSPIGDTTYEQYF. The DNA of the CDR3 is TGCGCCAGCAGCCCGATTGGGGACACAACTTACGAGCAGTACTTC.

This chain joins TRBV10-3 and TRBJ2-5; possibly TRBD2 for D (6 bases). The CDR3 is made up of 16 amino acids. Germline-derived CDR1 and CDR2 are ENHRY and SYGVKD. V gave up 4 bases and J gave up 2 bases, with 17 bases separating them. The CDR3 is CAISVGPSSGQETQYF. The CDR3, as DNA: TGTGCCATCAGTGTAGGGCCGAGTAGCGGACAAGAGACCCAGTACTTC.

The CDR3 is CASSILGGYTEAFF. The CDR3 DNA reads TGTGCCAGTAGTATCTTAGGGGGCTACACTGAAGCTTTCTTT. The V call is TRBV19, the J call TRBJ1-1; 7 bases match TRBD1. Germline-derived CDR1 and CDR2 are LNHDA and SQIVND (reference sequence). V dropped 3 bases and J dropped 3; count of bases not matched to a gene: 4. The CDR3 has 14 amino acids.

The chain carries TRBV6-5 and TRBJ1-2, with no clear D. The CDR3 covers 14 residues. Germline CDR1 reads MNHEY; CDR2 reads SVGAGI. Trimming removed 6 bases at V and 2 bases at J, with 13 bases between. CDR3 in amino acids: CASSTRTGNYGYTF. The CDR3 region has the DNA TGTGCCAGCAGCACGCGGACGGGCAACTATGGCTACACCTTC.

The chain recombines TRBV5-1 with TRBJ2-3; no definite D call. The CDR3 totals 14 residues. Germline V lookup: CDR1 SGHRS, CDR2 YFSETQ. V lost 2 bases to trimming and J lost 1 base, with 8 bases between them. CDR3 in DNA: TGCGCCAGCAGCTTTAGGACGGGCACAGATACGCAGTATTTT. Encoded protein: CASSFRTGTDTQYF.

The chain is built from TRBV25-1 and TRBJ1-4, with D perhaps matching TRBD1 (5 bases). The CDR3 is made up of 16 amino acids. Germline V gene sequence: CDR1 MGHDK, CDR2 SYGVNS. Trimming took 2 bases from V and 4 from J, leaving 14 bases between them. In DNA, the CDR3 is TGTGCCAGCAGTGAAGGGGCGGCGGGATATAATGAAAAACTGTTTTTT. Protein sequence: CASSEGAAGYNEKLFF.

The V call is TRBV4-1, the J call TRBJ2-7; 7 nucleotides match TRBD1. The CDR3 length is 16 residues. Trimming at V came to 2 bases and at J to 1 base, leaving 8 bases not matched to a gene. The germline gives CDR1 MGHRA, CDR2 YSYEKL. CDR3 sequence: CASSQPSGQSSYEQYF. CDR3 bases: TGCGCCAGCAGCCAACCATCGGGACAGAGTTCCTACGAGCAGTACTTC.